This T cell receptor beta chain was profiled in a study of T cells in Graves' hyperthyroidism and ophthalmopathy. TCR beta CDR3 region amplification was performed from RNA transcripts. An initial round of RT-PCR targeting the TCR CDR3 relied on the HTBI primer set. TCRdb processed the multiplex PCR reads anew with MiXCR; each CDR3 protein has one entry. The sample yields hundreds of thousands of distinct CDR3 sequences, approximately 17% seen once. Study results and limitations: The authors' 13 V-J model separated ophthalmopathy from stable hyperthyroidism.

In regard to this clonotype: The antigen is not known.

CDR1 is SGHDN, CDR2 FVKESK, per germline. This CDR3 has 17 amino acids. The V and J ends lost 4 bases and 0 bases, in that order; junction bases with no gene match: 6. Source material: blood. The TCR comes from a young woman with Graves' ophthalmopathy. V gene TRBV14 combines with J gene TRBJ1-6; 7 bases are a match to TRBD1. CDR3 sequence: CASSPGQLSSYNSPLHF. The CDR3 DNA follows: TGTGCCAGCAGCCCGGGACAGCTAAGCTCCTATAATTCACCCCTCCACTTT.